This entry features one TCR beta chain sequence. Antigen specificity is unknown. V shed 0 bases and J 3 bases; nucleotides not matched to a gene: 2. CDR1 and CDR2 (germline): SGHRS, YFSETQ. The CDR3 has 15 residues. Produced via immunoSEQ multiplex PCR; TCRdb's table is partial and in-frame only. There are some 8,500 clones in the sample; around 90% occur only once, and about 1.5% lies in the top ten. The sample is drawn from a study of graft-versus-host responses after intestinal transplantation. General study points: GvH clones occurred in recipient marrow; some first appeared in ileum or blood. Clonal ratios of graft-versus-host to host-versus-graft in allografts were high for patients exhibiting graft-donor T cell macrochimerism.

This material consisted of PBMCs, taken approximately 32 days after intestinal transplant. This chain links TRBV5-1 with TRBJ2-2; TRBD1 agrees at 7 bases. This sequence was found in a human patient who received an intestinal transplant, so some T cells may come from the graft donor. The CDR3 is CASSLGDRHTGELFF. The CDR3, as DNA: TGCGCCAGCAGCTTGGGGGACAGACACACCGGGGAGCTGTTTTTT.